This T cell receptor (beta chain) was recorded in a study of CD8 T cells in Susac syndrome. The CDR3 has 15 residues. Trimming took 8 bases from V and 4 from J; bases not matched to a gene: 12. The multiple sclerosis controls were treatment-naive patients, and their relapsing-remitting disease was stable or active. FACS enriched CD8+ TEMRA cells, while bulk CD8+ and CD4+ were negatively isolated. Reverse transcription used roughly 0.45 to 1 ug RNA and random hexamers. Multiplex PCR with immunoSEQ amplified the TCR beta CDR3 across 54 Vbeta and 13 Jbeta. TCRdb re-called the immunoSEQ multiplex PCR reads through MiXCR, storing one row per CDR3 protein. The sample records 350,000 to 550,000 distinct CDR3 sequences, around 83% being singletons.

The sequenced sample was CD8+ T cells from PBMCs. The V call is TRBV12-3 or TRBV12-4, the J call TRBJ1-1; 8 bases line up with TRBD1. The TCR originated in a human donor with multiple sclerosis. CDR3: CASRSRGHGGTEAFF. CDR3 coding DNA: TGTGCCAGCCGTTCCAGGGGGCACGGCGGCACTGAAGCTTTCTTT.